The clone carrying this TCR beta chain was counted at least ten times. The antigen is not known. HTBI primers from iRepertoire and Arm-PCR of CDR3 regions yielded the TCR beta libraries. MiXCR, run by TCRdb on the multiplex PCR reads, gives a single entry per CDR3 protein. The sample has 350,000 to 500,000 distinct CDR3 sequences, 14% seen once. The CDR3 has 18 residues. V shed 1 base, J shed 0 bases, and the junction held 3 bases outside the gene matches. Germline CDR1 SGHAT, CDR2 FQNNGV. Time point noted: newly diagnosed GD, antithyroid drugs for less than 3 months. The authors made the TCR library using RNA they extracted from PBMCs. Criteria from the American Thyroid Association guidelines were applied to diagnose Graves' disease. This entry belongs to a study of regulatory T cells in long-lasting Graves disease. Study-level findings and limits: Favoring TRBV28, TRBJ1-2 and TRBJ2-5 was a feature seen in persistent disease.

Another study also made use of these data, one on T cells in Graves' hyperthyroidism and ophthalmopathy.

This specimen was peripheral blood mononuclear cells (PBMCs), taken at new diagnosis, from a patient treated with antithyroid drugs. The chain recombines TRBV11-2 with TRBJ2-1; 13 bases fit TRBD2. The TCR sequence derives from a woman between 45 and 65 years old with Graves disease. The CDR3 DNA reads TGTGCCAGCAGCTTAGGGACTAGCGGGAGCTACTCCTACAATGAGCAGTTCTTC. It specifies CASSLGTSGSYSYNEQFF.